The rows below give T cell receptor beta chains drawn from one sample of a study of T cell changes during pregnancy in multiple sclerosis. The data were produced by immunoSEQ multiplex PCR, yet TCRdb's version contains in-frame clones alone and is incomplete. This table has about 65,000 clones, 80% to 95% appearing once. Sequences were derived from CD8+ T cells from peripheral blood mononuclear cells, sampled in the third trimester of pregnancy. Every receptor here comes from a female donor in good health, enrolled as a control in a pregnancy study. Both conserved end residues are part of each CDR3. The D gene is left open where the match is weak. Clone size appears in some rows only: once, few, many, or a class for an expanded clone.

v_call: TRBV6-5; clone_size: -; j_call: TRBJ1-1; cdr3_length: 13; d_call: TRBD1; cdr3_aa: CASSGQGKIEAFF; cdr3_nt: TGTGCCAGCAGTGGACAGGGAAAAATTGAAGCTTTCTTT
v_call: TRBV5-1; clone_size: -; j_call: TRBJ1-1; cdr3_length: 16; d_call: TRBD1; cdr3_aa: CASSFRGQGEFTEAFF; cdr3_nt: TGCGCCAGCAGCTTCCGCGGACAGGGGGAATTCACTGAAGCTTTCTTT
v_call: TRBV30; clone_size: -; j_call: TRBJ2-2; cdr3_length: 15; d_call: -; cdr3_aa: CAWFTGYSNTGELFF; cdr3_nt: TGTGCCTGGTTTACAGGGTACTCGAACACCGGGGAGCTGTTTTTT
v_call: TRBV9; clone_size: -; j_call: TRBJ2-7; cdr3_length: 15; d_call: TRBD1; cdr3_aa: CASSAQTGGDYEQYF; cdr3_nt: TGTGCCAGCAGCGCCCAGACAGGGGGGGACTACGAGCAGTACTTC
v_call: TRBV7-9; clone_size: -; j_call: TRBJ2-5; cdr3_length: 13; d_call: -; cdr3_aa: CASSPQGKETQYF; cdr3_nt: TGTGCCAGCAGTCCCCAGGGAAAAGAGACCCAGTACTTC
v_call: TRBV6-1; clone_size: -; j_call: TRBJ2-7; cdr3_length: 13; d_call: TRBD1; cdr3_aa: CAGSLRGLPEQYF; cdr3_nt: TGTGCCGGCTCGCTTAGGGGGCTCCCCGAGCAGTACTTC
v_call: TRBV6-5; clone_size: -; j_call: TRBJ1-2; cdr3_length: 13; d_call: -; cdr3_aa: CASSYSGSYGYTF; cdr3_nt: TGTGCCAGCAGTTACTCAGGGAGCTATGGCTACACCTTC
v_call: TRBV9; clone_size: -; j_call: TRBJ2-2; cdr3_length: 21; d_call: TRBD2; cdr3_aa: CASSVFSTGGASGGRTGELFF; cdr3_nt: TGTGCCAGCAGCGTTTTTTCGACAGGGGGTGCTAGCGGGGGGCGCACCGGGGAGCTGTTTTTT
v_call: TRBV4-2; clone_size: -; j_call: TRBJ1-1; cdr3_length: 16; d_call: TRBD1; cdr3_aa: CASSQDPGQGDTEAFF; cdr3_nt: TGTGCCAGCAGCCAAGATCCGGGACAGGGGGACACTGAAGCTTTCTTT
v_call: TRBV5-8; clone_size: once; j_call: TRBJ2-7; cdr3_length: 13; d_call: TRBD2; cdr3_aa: CASSPGGEYEQYF; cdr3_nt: TGTGCCAGCAGCCCCGGGGGGGAGTACGAGCAGTACTTC
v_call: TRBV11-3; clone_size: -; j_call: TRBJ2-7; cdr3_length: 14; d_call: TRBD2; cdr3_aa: CASSEEGGIYEQYF; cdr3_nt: TGTGCCAGCAGCGAAGAGGGAGGGATCTACGAGCAGTACTTC
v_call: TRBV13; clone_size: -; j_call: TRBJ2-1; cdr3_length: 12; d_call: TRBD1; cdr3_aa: CASRRDRDEQFF; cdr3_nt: TGTGCCAGCAGACGCGACAGGGATGAGCAGTTCTTC
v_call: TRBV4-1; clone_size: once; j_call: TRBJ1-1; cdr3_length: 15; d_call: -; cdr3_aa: CASSPGGHLNTEAFF; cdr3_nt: TGCGCCAGCAGCCCAGGTGGACACTTGAACACTGAAGCTTTCTTT
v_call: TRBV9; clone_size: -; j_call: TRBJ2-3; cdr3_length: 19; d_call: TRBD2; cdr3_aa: CASSVGRGGGPFPTDTQYF; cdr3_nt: TGTGCCAGCAGCGTAGGAAGGGGCGGGGGGCCCTTTCCCACAGATACGCAGTATTTT
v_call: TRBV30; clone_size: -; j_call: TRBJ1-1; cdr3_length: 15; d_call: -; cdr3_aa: CAWSPLVRVGTEAFF; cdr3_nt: TGTGCCTGGAGCCCTCTTGTCAGGGTGGGTACTGAAGCTTTCTTT
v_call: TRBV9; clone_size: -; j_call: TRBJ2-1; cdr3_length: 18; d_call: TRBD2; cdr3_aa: CASSGRRRGDFSYNEQFF; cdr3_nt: TGTGCCAGCAGCGGCCGCCGGCGGGGGGACTTCTCCTACAATGAGCAGTTCTTC
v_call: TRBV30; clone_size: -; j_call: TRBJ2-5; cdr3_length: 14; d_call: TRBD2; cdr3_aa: CAWKRGEIQETQYF; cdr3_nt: TGTGCCTGGAAACGGGGGGAGATACAAGAGACCCAGTACTTC
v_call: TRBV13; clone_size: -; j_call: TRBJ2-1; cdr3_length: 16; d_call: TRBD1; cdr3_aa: CASSLARTGGNNEQFF; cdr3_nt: TGTGCCAGCAGCTTAGCCCGGACAGGGGGGAACAATGAGCAGTTCTTC
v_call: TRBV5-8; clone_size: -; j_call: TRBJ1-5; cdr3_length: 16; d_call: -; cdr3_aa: CASSLFGGLINQPQHF; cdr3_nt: TGTGCCAGCAGCTTGTTTGGAGGGCTCATCAATCAGCCCCAGCATTTT
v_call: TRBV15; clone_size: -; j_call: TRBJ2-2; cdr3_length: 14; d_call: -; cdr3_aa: CATSRDRDTGELFF; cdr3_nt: TGTGCCACCAGCAGAGATCGGGACACCGGGGAGCTGTTTTTT
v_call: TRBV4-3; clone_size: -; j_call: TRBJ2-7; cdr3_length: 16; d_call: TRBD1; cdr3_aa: CASSQARRDRAVEQYF; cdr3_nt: TGCGCCAGCAGCCAGGCGAGAAGGGACAGGGCAGTCGAGCAGTACTTC
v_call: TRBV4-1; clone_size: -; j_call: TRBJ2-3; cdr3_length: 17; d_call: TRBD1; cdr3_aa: CASSQGQGDSFTDTQYF; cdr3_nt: TGCGCCAGCAGCCAAGGACAGGGGGATTCCTTCACAGATACGCAGTATTTT
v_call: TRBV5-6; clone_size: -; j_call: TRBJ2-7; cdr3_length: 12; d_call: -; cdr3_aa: CASSFSAYEQYF; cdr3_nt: TGTGCCAGCAGCTTTTCAGCCTACGAGCAGTACTTC
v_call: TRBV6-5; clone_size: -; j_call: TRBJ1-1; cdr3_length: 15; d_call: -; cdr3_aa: CASSYGLGREGEAFF; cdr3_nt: TGTGCCAGCAGTTATGGTTTGGGCCGGGAAGGTGAAGCTTTCTTT
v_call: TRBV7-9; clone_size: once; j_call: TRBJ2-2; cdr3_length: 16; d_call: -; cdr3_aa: CASSLTGLRRTGELFF; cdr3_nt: TGTGCCAGCAGCCTAACAGGGTTGAGGAGGACCGGGGAGCTGTTTTTT
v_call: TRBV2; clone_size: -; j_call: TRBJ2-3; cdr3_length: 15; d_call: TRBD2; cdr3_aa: CASSGRRGASDTQYF; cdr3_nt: TGTGCCAGCAGTGGGCGGCGGGGGGCCTCAGATACGCAGTATTTT
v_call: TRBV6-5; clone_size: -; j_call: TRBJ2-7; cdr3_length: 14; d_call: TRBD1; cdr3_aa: CASSSRDRGYEQYF; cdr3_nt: TGTGCCAGCAGCTCCAGGGACAGGGGCTACGAGCAGTACTTC
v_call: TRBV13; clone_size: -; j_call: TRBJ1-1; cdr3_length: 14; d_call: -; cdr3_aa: CASSLAGQNTEAFF; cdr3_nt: TGTGCCAGCAGCTTAGCAGGGCAGAACACTGAAGCTTTCTTT
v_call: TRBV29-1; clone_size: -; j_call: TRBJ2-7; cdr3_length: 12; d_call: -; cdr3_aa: CSVPGGAYEQYF; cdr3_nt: TGCAGCGTTCCCGGGGGAGCCTACGAGCAGTACTTC
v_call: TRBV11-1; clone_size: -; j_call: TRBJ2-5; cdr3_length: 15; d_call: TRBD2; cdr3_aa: CASSYYSGGQETQYF; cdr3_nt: TGTGCCAGCAGCTACTATAGCGGGGGACAAGAGACCCAGTACTTC
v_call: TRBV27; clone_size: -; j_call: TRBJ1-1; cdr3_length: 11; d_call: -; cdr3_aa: CASHGGLEAFF; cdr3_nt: TGTGCCAGTCACGGGGGGCTTGAAGCTTTCTTT
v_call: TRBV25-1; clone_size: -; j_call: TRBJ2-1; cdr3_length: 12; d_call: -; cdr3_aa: CASSETYNEQFF; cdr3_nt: TGTGCCAGCAGCGAAACTTACAATGAGCAGTTCTTC
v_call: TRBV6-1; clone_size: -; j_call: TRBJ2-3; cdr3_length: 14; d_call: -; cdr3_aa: CASTRQEITDTQYF; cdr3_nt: TGTGCCAGCACTAGACAGGAGATCACAGATACGCAGTATTTT
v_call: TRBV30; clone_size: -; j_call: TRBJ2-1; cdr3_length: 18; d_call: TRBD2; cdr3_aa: CAWSVEASGWSSYNEQFF; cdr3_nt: TGTGCCTGGAGTGTAGAGGCTAGCGGGTGGAGCTCCTACAATGAGCAGTTCTTC
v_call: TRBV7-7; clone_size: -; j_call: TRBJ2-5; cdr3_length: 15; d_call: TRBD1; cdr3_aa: CASSLEGTGEETQYF; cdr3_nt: TGTGCCAGCAGCTTAGAGGGGACAGGGGAAGAGACCCAGTACTTC
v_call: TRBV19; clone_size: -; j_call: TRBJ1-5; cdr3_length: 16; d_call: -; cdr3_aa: CASSIFLSNSNQPQHF; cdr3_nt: TGTGCCAGTAGTATCTTTTTATCTAATAGCAATCAGCCCCAGCATTTT
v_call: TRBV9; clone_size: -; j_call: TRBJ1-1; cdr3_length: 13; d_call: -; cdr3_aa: CASSAQLNTEAFF; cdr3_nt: TGTGCCAGCAGTGCACAGCTGAACACTGAAGCTTTCTTT
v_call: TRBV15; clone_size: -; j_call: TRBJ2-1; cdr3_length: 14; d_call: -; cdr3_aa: CATSRDTQLTEQFF; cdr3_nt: TGTGCCACCAGCAGAGATACACAGTTGACTGAGCAGTTCTTC
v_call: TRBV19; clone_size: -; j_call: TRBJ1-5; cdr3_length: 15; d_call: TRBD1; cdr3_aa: CASSGRTGNNQPQHF; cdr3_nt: TGTGCCAGTAGTGGCCGGACAGGGAACAATCAGCCCCAGCATTTT
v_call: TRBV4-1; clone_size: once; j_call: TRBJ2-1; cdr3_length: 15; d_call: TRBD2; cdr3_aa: CASSRTSGGADEQFF; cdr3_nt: TGCGCCAGCAGCCGTACTAGCGGGGGGGCCGATGAGCAGTTCTTC
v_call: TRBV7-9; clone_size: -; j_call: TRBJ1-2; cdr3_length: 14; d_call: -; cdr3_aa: CASSLVGGDEGYTF; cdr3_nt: TGTGCCAGCAGCTTAGTAGGGGGGGATGAAGGCTACACCTTC
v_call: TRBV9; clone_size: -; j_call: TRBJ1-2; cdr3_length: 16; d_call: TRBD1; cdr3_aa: CASSNAGMDRGYGYTF; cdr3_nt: TGTGCCAGCAGCAACGCGGGGATGGACAGGGGCTATGGCTACACCTTC
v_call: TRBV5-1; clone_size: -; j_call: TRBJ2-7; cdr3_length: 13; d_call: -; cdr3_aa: CASSGQGQVEQYF; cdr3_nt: TGCGCCAGCAGCGGGCAGGGGCAGGTCGAGCAGTACTTC
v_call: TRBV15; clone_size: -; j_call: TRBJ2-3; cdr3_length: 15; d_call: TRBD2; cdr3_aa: CATSRDSGGADTQYF; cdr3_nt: TGTGCCACCAGCAGAGATAGCGGGGGGGCAGATACGCAGTATTTT
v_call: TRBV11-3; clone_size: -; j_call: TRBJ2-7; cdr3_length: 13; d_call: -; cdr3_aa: CASSLVRGDEQYF; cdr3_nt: TGTGCCAGCAGCTTAGTGCGGGGCGACGAGCAGTACTTC
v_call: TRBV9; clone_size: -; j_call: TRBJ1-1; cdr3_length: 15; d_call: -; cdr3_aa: CASSAHKEARAEAFF; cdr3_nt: TGTGCCAGCAGCGCCCACAAGGAGGCGAGGGCTGAAGCTTTCTTT
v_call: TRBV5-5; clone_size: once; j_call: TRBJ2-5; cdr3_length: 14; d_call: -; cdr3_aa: CASSLDRDGETQYF; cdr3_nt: TGTGCCAGCAGCTTGGACAGAGATGGTGAGACCCAGTACTTC
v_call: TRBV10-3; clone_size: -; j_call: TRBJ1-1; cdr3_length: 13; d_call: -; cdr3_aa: CAISESGGTEAFF; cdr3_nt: TGTGCCATCAGTGAGTCGGGAGGGACTGAAGCTTTCTTT
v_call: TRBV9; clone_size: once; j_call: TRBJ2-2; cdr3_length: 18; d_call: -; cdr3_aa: CASSVEGQDSLNTGELFF; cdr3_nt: TGTGCCAGCAGCGTAGAAGGCCAGGACAGCCTTAACACCGGGGAGCTGTTTTTT
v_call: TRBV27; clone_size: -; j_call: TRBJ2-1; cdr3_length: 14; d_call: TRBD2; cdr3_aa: CASSSGTTYNEQFF; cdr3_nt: TGTGCCAGCAGTTCCGGGACTACTTACAATGAGCAGTTCTTC
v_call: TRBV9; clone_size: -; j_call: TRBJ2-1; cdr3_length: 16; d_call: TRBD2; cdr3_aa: CASSSRTSATRNEQFF; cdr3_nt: TGTGCCAGCAGCTCCAGGACTAGCGCGACAAGAAATGAGCAGTTCTTC
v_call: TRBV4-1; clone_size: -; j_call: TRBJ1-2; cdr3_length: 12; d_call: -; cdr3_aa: CASSLGWNGYTF; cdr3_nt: TGCGCCAGCAGCCTCGGGTGGAATGGCTACACCTTC
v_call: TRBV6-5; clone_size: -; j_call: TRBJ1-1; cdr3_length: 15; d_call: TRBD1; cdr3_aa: CASSYSPGGGTEAFF; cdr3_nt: TGTGCCAGCAGTTACTCTCCAGGGGGCGGCACTGAAGCTTTCTTT